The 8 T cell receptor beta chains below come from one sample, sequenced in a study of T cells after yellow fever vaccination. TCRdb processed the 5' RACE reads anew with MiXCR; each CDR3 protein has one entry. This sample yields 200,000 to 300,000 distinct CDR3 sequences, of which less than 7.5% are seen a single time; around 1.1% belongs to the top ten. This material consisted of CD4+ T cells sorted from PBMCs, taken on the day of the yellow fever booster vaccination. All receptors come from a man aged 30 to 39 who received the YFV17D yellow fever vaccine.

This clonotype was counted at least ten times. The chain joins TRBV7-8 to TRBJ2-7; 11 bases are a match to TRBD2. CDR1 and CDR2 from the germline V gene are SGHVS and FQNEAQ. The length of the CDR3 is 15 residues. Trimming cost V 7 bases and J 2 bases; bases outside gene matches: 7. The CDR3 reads CASTLGLAGAYEQYF. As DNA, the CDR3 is TGTGCCAGCACCCTAGGACTAGCGGGTGCCTACGAGCAGTACTTC.

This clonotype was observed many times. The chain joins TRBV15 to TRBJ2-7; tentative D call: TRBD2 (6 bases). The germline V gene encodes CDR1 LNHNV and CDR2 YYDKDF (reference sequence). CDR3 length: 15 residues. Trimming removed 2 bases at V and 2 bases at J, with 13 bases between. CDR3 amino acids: CATSRRLGGAYEQYF. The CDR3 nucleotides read TGTGCCACCAGCAGACGCCTGGGGGGTGCCTACGAGCAGTACTTC. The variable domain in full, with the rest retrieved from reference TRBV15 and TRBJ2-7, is DAMVIQNPRYQVTQFGKPVTLSCSQTLNHNVMYWYQQKSSQAPKLLFHYYDKDFNNEADTPDNFQSRRPNTSFCFLDIRSPGLGDTAMYLCATSRRLGGAYEQYFGPGTRLTVT.

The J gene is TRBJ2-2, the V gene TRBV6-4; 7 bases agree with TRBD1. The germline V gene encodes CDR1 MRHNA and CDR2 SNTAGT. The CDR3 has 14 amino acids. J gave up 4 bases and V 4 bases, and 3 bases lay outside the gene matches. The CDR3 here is CASSATGATGELFF. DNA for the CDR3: TGTGCCAGCAGTGCTACAGGGGCCACCGGGGAGCTGTTTTTT.

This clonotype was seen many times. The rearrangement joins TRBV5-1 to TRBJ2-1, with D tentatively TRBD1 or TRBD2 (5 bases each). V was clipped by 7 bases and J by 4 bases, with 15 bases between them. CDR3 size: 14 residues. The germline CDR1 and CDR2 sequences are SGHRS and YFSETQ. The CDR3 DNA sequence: TGCGCCAGCCGAGTGGGGACGGCTTACAATGAGCAGTTCTTC. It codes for CASRVGTAYNEQFF.

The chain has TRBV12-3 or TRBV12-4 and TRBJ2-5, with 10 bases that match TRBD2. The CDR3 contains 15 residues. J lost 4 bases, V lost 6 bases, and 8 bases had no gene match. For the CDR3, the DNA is TGTGCCAGCAGAATTGGGACTAGCGAAGGAGAGACCCAGTACTTC. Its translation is CASRIGTSEGETQYF.

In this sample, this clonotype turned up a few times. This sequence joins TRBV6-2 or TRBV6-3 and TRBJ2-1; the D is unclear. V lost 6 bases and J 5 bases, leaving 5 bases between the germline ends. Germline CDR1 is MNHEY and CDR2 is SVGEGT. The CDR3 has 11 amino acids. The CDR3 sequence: CASSTNNEQFF. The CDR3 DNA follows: TGTGCCAGCAGCACTAACAATGAGCAGTTCTTC.

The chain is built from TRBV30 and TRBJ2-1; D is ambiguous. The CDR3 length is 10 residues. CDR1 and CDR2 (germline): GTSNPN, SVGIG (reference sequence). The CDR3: CAYAYNEQFF. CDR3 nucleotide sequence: TGTGCTTATGCCTACAATGAGCAGTTCTTC.

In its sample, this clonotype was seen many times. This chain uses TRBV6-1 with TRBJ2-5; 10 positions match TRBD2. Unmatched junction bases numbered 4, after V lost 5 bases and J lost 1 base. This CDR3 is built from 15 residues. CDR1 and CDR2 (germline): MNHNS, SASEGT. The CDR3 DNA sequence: TGTGCCAGCAGTCCCCGGACTAGCGGCCAAGAGACCCAGTACTTC. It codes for CASSPRTSGQETQYF.